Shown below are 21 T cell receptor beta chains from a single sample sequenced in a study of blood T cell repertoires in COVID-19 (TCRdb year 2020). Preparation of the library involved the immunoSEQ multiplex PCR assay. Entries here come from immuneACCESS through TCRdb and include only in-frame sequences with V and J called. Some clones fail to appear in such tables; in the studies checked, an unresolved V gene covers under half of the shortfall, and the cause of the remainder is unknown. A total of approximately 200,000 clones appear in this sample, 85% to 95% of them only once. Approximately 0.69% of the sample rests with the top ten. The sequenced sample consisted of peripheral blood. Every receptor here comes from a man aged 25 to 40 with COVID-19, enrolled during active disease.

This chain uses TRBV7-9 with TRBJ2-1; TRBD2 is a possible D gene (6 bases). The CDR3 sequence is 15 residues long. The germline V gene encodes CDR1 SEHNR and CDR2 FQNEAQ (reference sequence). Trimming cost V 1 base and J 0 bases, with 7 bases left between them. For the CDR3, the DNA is TGTGCCAGCAGCTTAGGGACTACCTCCTACAATGAGCAGTTCTTC. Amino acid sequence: CASSLGTTSYNEQFF.

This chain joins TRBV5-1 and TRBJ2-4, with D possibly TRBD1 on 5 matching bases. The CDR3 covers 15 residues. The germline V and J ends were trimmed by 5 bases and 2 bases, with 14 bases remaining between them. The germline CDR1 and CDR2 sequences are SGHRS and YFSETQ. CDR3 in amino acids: CASSLPNRTKNIQYF. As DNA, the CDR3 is TGCGCCAGCAGTCTACCGAACAGGACCAAAAACATTCAGTACTTC.

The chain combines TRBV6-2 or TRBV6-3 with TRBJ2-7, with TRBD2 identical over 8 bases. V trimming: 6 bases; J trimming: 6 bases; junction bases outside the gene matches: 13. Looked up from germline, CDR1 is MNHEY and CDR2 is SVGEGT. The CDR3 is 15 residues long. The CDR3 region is CASSNNAGGVSEQYF. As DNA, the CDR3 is TGTGCCAGCAGCAACAACGCGGGGGGCGTGAGCGAGCAGTACTTC.

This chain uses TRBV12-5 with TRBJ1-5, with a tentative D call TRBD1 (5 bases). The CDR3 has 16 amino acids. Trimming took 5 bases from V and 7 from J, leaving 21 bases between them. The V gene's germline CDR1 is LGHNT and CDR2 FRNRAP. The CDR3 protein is CASGRRPRRGGQPQHF. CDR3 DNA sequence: TGTGCTAGTGGTCGCCGTCCTCGTCGGGGGGGACAGCCCCAGCATTTT.

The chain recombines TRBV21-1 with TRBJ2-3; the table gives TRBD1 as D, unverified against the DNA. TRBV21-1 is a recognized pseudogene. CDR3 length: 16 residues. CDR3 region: CASSKNARGRTDTQYF. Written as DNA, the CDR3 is TGTGCCAGCAGCAAAAACGCCAGGGGGAGGACAGATACGCAGTATTTT.

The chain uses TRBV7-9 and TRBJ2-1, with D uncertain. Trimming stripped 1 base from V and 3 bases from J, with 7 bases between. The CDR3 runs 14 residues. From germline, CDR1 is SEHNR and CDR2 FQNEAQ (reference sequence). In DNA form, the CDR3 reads TGTGCCAGCAGCTTAGTCCTCGGCTACAATGAGCAGTTCTTC. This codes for CASSLVLGYNEQFF.

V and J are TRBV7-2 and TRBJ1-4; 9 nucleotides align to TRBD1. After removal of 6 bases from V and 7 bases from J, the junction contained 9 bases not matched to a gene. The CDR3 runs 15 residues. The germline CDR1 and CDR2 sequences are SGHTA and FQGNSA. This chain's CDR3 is CASRPGQGRLEKLFF. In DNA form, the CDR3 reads TGTGCCAGCAGACCGGGACAGGGCCGGCTTGAAAAACTGTTTTTT.

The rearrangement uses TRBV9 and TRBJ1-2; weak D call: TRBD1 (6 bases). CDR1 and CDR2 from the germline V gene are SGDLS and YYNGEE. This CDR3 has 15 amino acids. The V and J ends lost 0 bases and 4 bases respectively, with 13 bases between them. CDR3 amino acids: CASSVGGGQTYGYTF. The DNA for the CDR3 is TGTGCCAGCAGCGTAGGGGGGGGCCAGACCTATGGCTACACCTTC.

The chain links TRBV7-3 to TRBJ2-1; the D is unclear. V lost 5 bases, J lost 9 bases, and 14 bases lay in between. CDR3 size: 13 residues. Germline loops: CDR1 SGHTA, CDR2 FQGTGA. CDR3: CASSHAYSSEQFF. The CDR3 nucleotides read TGTGCCAGCAGCCACGCTTATTCGAGTGAGCAGTTCTTC.

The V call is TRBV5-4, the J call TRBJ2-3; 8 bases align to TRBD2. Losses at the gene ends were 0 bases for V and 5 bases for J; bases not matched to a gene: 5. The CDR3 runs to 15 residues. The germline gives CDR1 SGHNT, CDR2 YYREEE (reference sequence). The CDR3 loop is CASSLERGGIDTQYF. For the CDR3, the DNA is TGTGCCAGCAGCTTGGAACGGGGGGGGATAGATACGCAGTATTTT.

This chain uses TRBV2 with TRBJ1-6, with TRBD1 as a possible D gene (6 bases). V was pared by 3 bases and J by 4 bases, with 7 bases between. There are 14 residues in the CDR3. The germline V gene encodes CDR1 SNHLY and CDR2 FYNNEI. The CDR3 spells CASSDRGYNSPLHF. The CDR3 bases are TGTGCCAGCAGTGACAGGGGTTATAATTCACCCCTCCACTTT. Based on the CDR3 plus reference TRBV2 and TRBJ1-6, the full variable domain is EPEVTQTPSHQVTQMGQEVILRCVPISNHLYFYWYRQILGQKVEFLVSFYNNEISEKSEIFDDQFSVERPDGSNFTLKIRSTKLEDSAMYFCASSDRGYNSPLHFGNGTRLTVT.

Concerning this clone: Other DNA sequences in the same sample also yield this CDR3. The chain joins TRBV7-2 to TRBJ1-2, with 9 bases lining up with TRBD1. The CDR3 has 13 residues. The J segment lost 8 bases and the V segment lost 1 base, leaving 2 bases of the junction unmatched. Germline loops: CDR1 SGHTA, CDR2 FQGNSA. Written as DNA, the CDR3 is TGTGCCAGCAGCTTAGACAGGGGGCAAGGCTACACCTTC. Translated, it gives CASSLDRGQGYTF.

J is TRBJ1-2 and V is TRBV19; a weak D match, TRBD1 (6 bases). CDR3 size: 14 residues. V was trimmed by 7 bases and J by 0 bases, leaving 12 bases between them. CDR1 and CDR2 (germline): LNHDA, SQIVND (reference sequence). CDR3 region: CASKHRTANYGYTF. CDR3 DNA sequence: TGTGCCAGTAAACATCGGACAGCTAACTATGGCTACACCTTC.

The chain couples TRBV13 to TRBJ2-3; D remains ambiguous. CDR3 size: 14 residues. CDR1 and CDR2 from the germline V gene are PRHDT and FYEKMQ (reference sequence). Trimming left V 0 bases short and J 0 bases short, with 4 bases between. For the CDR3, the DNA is TGTGCCAGCAGCTTAGGCGTTAGCACAGATACGCAGTATTTT. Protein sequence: CASSLGVSTDTQYF. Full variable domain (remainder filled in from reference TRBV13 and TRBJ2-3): AAGVIQSPRHLIKEKRETATLKCYPIPRHDTVYWYQQGPGQDPQFLISFYEKMQSDKGSIPDRFSAQQFSDYHSELNMSSLELGDSALYFCASSLGVSTDTQYFGPGTRLTVL.

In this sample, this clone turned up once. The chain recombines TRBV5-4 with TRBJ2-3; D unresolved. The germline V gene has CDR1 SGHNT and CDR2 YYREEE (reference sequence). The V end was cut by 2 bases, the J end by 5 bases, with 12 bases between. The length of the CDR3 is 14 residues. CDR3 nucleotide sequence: TGTGCCAGCAGCTTTGACGGGTTAGGAGATACGCAGTATTTT. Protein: CASSFDGLGDTQYF.

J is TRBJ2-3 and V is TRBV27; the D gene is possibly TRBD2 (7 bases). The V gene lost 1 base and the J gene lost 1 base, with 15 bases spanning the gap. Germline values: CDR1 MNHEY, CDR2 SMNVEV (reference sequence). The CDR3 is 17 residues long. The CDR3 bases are TGTGCCAGCAGTTTATACATGGCGGGGGCGGGCACAGATACGCAGTATTTT. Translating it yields CASSLYMAGAGTDTQYF.

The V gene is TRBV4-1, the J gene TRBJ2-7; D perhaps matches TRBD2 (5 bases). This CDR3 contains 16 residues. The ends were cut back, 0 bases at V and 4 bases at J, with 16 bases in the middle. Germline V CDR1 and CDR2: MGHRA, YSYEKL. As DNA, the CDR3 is TGCGCCAGCAGCCAAGATTGGCAAAGCGGTTTTTACGAGCAGTACTTC. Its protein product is CASSQDWQSGFYEQYF.

Here the CDR3 reads CASSGQGRTEAFF. Written as DNA, the CDR3 is TGTGCCAGCAGTGGACAGGGAAGGACTGAAGCTTTCTTT. The genes are TRBV2 and TRBJ1-1; 7 bases align to TRBD1. Germline CDR1 reads SNHLY; CDR2 reads FYNNEI. This CDR3 comprises 13 residues. V trimming: 4 bases; J trimming: 5 bases; junction bases outside the gene matches: 4. The full variable domain, completed using reference TRBV2 and TRBJ1-1, is EPEVTQTPSHQVTQMGQEVILRCVPISNHLYFYWYRQILGQKVEFLVSFYNNEISEKSEIFDDQFSVERPDGSNFTLKIRSTKLEDSAMYFCASSGQGRTEAFFGQGTRLTVV.

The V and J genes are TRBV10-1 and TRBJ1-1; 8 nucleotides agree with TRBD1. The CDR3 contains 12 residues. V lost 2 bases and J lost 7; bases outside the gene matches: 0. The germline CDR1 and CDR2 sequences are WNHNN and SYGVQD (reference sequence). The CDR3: CASSEDRGEAFF. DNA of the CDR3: TGCGCCAGCAGTGAGGACAGGGGTGAAGCTTTCTTT.

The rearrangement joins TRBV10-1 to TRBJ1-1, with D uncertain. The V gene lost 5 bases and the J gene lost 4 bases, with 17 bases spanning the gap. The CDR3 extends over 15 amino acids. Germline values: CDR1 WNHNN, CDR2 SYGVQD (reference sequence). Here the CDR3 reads CASSPHDLGGTEAFF. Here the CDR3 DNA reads TGCGCCAGCAGTCCCCACGATTTGGGAGGCACTGAAGCTTTCTTT.

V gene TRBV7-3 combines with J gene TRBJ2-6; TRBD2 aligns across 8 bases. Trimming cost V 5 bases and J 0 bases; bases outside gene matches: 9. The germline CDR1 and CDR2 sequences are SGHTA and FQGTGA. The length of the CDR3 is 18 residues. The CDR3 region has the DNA TGTGCCAGCAGCCCCGGGGGGGGCGGTTCCTCTGGGGCCAACGTCCTGACTTTC. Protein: CASSPGGGGSSGANVLTF. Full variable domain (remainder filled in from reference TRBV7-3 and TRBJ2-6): GAGVSQTPSNKVTEKGKYVELRCDPISGHTALYWYRQSLGQGPEFLIYFQGTGAADDSGLPNDRFFAVRPEGSVSTLKIQRTERGDSAVYLCASSPGGGGSSGANVLTFGAGSRLTVL.